What follows describes a single T cell receptor beta chain. It lacks a known antigen. One base away there is no much larger clone; base qualities are not given. The record originates from a study (dated by TCRdb to the mid-2010s). Library method: RT-PCR. Sequencing instrument: Illumina MiSeq. TCRdb ran its own pipeline on the public reads, namely fastp trimming at Q25 and MiXCR clone calling, and kept in-frame beta chains. Duplicate CDR3 protein sequences are folded into a single record with the most common DNA and genes. The sample table lists about 680,000 distinct CDR3 sequences, approximately 15% of them with a count of one. 3.6% of the sample belongs to the ten largest clones. In the germline V gene, CDR1 corresponds to SGDLS and CDR2 to YYNGEE. The CDR3 has 16 amino acids, counting the end cysteine and phenylalanine. Of all the DNA, just the CDR3 is kept, 48 bases in frame from base 1. V is pared back by 1 base and J by 2 bases, with 13 bases lying between the germline termini.

This TCR came from a female donor in good health, serving as a healthy control. The chain was built from TRBV9 and TRBJ1-5; TRBD1 is possibly the D segment (5 matching bases). The material sequenced was memory CD4+ T cells from blood. The sequenced DNA: TGTGCCAGCAGCGTAAGGCAGGGTATGGGCAATCAGCCCCAGCATTTT. Its translation is CASSVRQGMGNQPQHF. With the rest looked up from the reference TRBV9 and TRBJ1-5 genes rather than sequenced, the full variable domain is DSGVTQTPKHLITATGQRVTLRCSPRSGDLSVYWYQQSLDQGLQFLIQYYNGEERAKGNILERFSAQQFPDLHSELNLSSLELGDSALYFCASSVRQGMGNQPQHFGDGTRLSIL.